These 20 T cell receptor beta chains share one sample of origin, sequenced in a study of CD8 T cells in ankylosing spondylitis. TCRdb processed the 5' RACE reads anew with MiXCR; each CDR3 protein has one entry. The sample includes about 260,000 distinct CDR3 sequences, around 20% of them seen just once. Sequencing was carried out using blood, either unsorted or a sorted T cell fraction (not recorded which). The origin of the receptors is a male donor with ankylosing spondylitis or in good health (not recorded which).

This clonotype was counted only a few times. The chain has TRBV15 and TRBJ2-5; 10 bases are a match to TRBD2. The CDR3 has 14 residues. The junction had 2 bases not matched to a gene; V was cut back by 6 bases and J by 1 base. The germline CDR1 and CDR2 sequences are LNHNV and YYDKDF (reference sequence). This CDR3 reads CATSRTSGQETQYF. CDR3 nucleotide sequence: TGTGCCACCAGTCGGACTAGCGGCCAAGAGACCCAGTACTTC.

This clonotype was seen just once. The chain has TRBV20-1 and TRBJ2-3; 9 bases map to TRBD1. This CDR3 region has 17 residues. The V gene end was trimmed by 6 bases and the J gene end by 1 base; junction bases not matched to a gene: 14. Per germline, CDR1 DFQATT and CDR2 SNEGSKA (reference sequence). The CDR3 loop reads CSARSNGQGIRTDTQYF. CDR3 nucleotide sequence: TGCAGTGCCAGGAGTAACGGACAGGGGATTCGCACAGATACGCAGTATTTT.

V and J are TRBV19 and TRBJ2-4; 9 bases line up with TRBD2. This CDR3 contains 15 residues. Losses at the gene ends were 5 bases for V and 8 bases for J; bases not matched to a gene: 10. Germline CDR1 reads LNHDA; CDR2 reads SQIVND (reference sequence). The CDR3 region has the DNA TGTGCCAGTAGTGCTGGGACTAGCCTTAACTACATTCAGTACTTC. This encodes CASSAGTSLNYIQYF.

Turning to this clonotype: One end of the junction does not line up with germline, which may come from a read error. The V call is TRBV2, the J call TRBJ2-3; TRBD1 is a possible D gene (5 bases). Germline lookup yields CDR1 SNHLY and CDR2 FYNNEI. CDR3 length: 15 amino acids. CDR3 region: CAGSEGRAYTDTQYF. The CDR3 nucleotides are TGTGCCGGCAGTGAAGGCAGGGCCTACACAGATACGCAGTATTTT. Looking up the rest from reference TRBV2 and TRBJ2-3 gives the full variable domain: EPEVTQTPSHQVTQMGQEVILRCVPISNHLYFYWYRQILGQKVEFLVSFYNNEISEKSEIFDDQFSVERPDGSNFTLKIRSTKLEDSAMYFCAGSEGRAYTDTQYFGPGTRLTVL.

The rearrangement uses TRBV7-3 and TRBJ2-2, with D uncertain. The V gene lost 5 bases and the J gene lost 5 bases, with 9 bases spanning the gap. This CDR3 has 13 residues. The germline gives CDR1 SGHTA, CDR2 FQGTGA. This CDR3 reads CASSVSGTGELFF. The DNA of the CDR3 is TGTGCCAGCAGCGTCAGTGGAACCGGGGAGCTGTTTTTT.

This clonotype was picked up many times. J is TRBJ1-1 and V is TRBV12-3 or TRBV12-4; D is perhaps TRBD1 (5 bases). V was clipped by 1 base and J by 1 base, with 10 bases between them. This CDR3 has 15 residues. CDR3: CASSLDSGGNTEAFF. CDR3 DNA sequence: TGTGCCAGCAGTTTAGATTCTGGGGGGAACACTGAAGCTTTCTTT.

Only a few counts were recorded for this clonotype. The CDR3 region is CAISPDRANVLTF. For the CDR3, the DNA is TGTGCCATCAGCCCCGATAGGGCCAACGTCCTGACTTTC. The chain uses TRBV10-3 and TRBJ2-6; D uncertain. Per the germline V gene, CDR1 is ENHRY and CDR2 is SYGVKD. The CDR3 totals 13 residues. Trimming took 6 bases from V and 5 from J, leaving 8 bases between them.

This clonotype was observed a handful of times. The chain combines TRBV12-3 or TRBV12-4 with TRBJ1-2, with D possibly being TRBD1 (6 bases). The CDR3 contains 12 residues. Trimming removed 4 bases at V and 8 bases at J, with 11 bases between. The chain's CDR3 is CASSYGGQGYTF. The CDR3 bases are TGTGCCAGCAGTTACGGGGGCCAGGGCTACACCTTC.

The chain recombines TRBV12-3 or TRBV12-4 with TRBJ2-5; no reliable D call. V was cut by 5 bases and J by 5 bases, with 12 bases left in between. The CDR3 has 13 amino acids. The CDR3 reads CASSPGRGETQYF. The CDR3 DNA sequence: TGTGCCAGCAGTCCGGGCCGTGGCGAGACCCAGTACTTC.

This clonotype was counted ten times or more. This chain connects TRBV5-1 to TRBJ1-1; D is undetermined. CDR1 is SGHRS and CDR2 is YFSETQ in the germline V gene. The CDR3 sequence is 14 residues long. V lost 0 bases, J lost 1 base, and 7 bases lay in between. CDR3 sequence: CASSLEKANTEAFF. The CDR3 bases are TGCGCCAGCAGCTTGGAGAAGGCGAACACTGAAGCTTTCTTT.

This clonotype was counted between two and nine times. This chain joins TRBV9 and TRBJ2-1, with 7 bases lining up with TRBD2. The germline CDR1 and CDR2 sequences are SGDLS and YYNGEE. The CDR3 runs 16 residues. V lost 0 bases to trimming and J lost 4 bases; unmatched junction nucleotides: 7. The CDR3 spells CASSVDPSGTYNEQFF. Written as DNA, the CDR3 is TGTGCCAGCAGCGTAGACCCAAGCGGGACTTACAATGAGCAGTTCTTC.

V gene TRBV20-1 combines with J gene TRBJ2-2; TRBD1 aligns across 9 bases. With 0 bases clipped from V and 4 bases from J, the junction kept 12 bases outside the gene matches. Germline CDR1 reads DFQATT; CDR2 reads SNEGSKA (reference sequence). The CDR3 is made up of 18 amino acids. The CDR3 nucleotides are TGCAGTGCTAGAGATCTTGACAGGGGGACTCTAAGCACCGGGGAGCTGTTTTTT. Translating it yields CSARDLDRGTLSTGELFF.

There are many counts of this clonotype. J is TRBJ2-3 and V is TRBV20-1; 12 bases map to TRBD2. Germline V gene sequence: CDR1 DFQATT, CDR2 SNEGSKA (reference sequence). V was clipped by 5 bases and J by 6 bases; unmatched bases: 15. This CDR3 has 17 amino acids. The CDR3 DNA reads TGCAGTGCTGCCTCGAACCTAGCGGGGGGGCGTGGGGATACGCAGTATTTT. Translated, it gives CSAASNLAGGRGDTQYF.

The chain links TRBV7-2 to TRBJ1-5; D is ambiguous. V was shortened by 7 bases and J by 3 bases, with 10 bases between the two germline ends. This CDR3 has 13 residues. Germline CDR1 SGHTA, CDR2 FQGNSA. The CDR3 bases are TGTGCCAGCACCGACGAAATCAATCAGCCCCAGCATTTT. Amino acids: CASTDEINQPQHF. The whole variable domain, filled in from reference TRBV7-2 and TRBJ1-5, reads GAGVSQSPSNKVTEKGKDVELRCDPISGHTALYWYRQSLGQGLEFLIYFQGNSAPDKSGLPSDRFSAERTGGSVSTLTIQRTQQEDSAVYLCASTDEINQPQHFGDGTRLSIL.

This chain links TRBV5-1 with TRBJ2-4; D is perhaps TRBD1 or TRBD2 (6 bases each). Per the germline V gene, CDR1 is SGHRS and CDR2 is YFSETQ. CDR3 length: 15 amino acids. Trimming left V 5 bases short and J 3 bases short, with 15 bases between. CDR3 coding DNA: TGCGCCAGCAGATCTAGCGAAGGGGGCAAAAACATTCAGTACTTC. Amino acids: CASRSSEGGKNIQYF.

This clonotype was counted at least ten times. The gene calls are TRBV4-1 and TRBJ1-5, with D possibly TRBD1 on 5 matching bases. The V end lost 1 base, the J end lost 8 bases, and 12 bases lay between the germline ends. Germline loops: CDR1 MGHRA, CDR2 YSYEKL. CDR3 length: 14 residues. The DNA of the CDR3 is TGCGCCAGCAGCCAAGTCGTAGGGGAAAAGCCCCAGCATTTT. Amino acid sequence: CASSQVVGEKPQHF.

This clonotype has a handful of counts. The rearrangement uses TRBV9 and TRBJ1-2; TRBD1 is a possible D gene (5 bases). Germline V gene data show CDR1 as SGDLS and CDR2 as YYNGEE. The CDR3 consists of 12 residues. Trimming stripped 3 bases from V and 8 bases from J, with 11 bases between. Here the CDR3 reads CASSAGTTGYTF. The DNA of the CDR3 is TGTGCCAGCAGCGCGGGGACCACGGGCTACACCTTC. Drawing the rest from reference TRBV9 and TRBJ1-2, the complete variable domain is DSGVTQTPKHLITATGQRVTLRCSPRSGDLSVYWYQQSLDQGLQFLIQYYNGEERAKGNILERFSAQQFPDLHSELNLSSLELGDSALYFCASSAGTTGYTFGSGTRLTVV.

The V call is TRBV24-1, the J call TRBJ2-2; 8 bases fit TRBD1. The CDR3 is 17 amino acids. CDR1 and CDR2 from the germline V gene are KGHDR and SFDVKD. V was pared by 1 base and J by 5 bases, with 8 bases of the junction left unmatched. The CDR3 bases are TGTGCCACCAGTGATTTCCGAGGACAGGGACGGACCGGGGAGCTGTTTTTT. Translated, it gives CATSDFRGQGRTGELFF.

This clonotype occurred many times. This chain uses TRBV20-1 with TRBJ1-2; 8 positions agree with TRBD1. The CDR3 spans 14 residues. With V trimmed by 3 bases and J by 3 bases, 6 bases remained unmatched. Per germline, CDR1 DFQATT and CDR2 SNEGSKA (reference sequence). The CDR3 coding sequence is TGCAGTGCTAGGTCCCAGGGGGCGTACTATGGCTACACCTTC. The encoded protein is CSARSQGAYYGYTF.

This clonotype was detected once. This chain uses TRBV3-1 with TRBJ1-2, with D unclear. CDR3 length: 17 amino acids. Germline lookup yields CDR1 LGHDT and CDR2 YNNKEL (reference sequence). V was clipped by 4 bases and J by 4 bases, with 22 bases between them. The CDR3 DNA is TGTGCCAGCAGCCCCCAACTACCCGGGTCCCAGCCCTATGGCTACACCTTC. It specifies CASSPQLPGSQPYGYTF.